Each of the 22 T cell receptor beta chains below was sequenced from the same sample in a study of blood T cell repertoires in COVID-19. Some clones are missing from TCRdb's copy, which holds only in-frame ones; the method was immunoSEQ multiplex PCR. This table holds approximately 110,000 clones, 80% to 90% found once. The specimen was peripheral blood. The origin of the receptors is a human donor in a cohort sampled during active COVID-19.

This clone was observed a few times. The chain recombines TRBV18 with TRBJ2-2; 10 bases line up with TRBD1. V was clipped by 4 bases and J by 5 bases; unmatched bases: 1. Germline values: CDR1 KGHSH, CDR2 LQKENI. The CDR3 totals 14 residues. CDR3 region: CASSRDRGTGELFF. The CDR3 coding sequence is TGTGCCAGCTCACGGGACAGGGGTACCGGGGAGCTGTTTTTT.

In the case of this clone: The same CDR3 is also encoded by other DNA sequences in this sample. V usage is TRBV28 and J usage is TRBJ2-7; the match to TRBD1 covers 12 bases. J was trimmed by 5 bases and V by 5 bases; bases with no gene match: 7. The germline V gene encodes CDR1 MDHEN and CDR2 SYDVKM. This CDR3 has 15 amino acids. This CDR3 is CASSPPGTGGNEQYF. CDR3 bases: TGTGCCAGCAGTCCACCCGGGACAGGGGGCAACGAGCAGTACTTC.

The chain joins TRBV14 to TRBJ2-1; D is undetermined. The CDR3 is 14 amino acids. The V and J ends lost 2 bases and 4 bases respectively, with 9 bases between them. CDR1 and CDR2 from the germline V gene are SGHDN and FVKESK. The DNA for the CDR3 is TGTGCCAGCAGCCAAACGGGTTTTTACAATGAGCAGTTCTTC. Translation: CASSQTGFYNEQFF.

This chain joins TRBV28 and TRBJ2-7; TRBD2 matches 8 bases. This CDR3 comprises 16 residues. Germline V gives CDR1 MDHEN, CDR2 SYDVKM. The ends lost 8 bases at V and 3 bases at J; junction bases unmatched: 15. CDR3 nucleotides: TGTGCCAGCGGGGGAACCGGGACTAGTCCCTACTACGAGCAGTACTTC. It yields the protein CASGGTGTSPYYEQYF.

This clone was picked up one time. This chain connects TRBV5-1 to TRBJ2-7, with 9 bases aligning to TRBD1. Germline lookup yields CDR1 SGHRS and CDR2 YFSETQ. There are 16 residues in the CDR3. Losses at the gene ends were 0 bases for V and 3 bases for J; bases not matched to a gene: 7. The CDR3 nucleotides are TGCGCCAGCAGCTTGGCCTTCGACAGGGGGGTCTACGAGCAGTACTTC. Amino acids: CASSLAFDRGVYEQYF.

CDR3 sequence reads: CASSVDYGETQYF. CDR3 bases: TGTGCCAGCAGCGTAGACTACGGAGAGACCCAGTACTTC. The J gene is TRBJ2-5, the V gene TRBV9; D unresolved. From germline, CDR1 is SGDLS and CDR2 YYNGEE. The germline V and J ends were trimmed by 0 bases and 4 bases, with 7 bases remaining between them. The CDR3 spans 13 residues.

As regards this clone: A read error may account for a junction end that differs from germline. The J gene is TRBJ2-3, the V gene TRBV11-2; D possibly corresponds to TRBD1 (6 bases). CDR1 and CDR2 from the germline V gene are SGHAT and FQNNGV. The length of the CDR3 is 11 residues. CDR3 DNA: TGTGCCAGCAGCTCGGGACAAAATCGGAATTTT. Its protein is CASSSGQNRNF.

The gene calls are TRBV7-2 and TRBJ1-1; possibly TRBD1 for D (6 bases). V dropped 4 bases and J dropped 0 bases, with 9 bases sitting between them. The CDR3 length is 14 residues. The germline V gene encodes CDR1 SGHTA and CDR2 FQGNSA. CDR3 residues: CASSSGTLNTEAFF. CDR3 nucleotides: TGTGCCAGCAGCTCCGGGACACTGAACACTGAAGCTTTCTTT.

To note about this clone: Other DNA sequences in the sample encode the same CDR3. The chain has TRBV7-9 and TRBJ2-3; the match to TRBD2 covers 10 bases. CDR1 SEHNR and CDR2 FQNEAQ come from the germline V gene (reference sequence). This CDR3 is built from 16 residues. V trimming: 5 bases; J trimming: 1 base; junction bases outside the gene matches: 6. The CDR3 is CASSLAGTSGTDTQYF. CDR3 DNA: TGTGCCAGCAGCCTCGCCGGGACTAGCGGCACAGATACGCAGTATTTT.

V and J are TRBV28 and TRBJ1-6; 9 bases are a match to TRBD1. V was pared by 5 bases and J by 7 bases, with 6 bases of the junction left unmatched. The germline gives CDR1 MDHEN, CDR2 SYDVKM. CDR3 length: 15 amino acids. The CDR3 sequence is CASSPIGQGNSPLHF. The CDR3 DNA reads TGTGCCAGCAGTCCTATAGGACAGGGGAATTCACCCCTCCACTTT.

The chain recombines TRBV15 with TRBJ2-3; weak D call: TRBD2 (5 bases). The CDR3 runs to 15 residues. V lost 0 bases, J lost 4 bases, and 11 bases lay in between. CDR1 LNHNV and CDR2 YYDKDF come from the germline V gene (reference sequence). The CDR3 DNA reads TGTGCCACCAGCAGAGAACGGCTAGCCCCAGATACGCAGTATTTT. This encodes CATSRERLAPDTQYF.

V gene TRBV9 combines with J gene TRBJ2-1, with a tentative D call TRBD2 (6 bases). Germline assignment: CDR1 SGDLS and CDR2 YYNGEE. V lost 3 bases, J lost 4 bases, and 14 bases lay in between. The CDR3 loop spans 15 amino acids. The CDR3 DNA reads as TGTGCCAGCAGCGAAACCGGGAGCCCTTACAATGAGCAGTTCTTC. This codes for CASSETGSPYNEQFF.

This clone has just one count. The chain combines TRBV5-8 with TRBJ2-5; a weak D match, TRBD2 (6 bases). This CDR3 spans 14 amino acids. The germline gives CDR1 SGHTS, CDR2 YDEGEE. Trimming cost V 1 base and J 1 base, with 8 bases left between them. The CDR3 DNA follows: TGTGCCAGCAGCTTGATGGGGGGCCAAGAGACCCAGTACTTC. It is translated as CASSLMGGQETQYF.

The chain has TRBV6-5 and TRBJ1-1, with 8 bases aligning to TRBD1. Trimming took 7 bases from V and 8 from J; bases not matched to a gene: 9. Germline-derived CDR1 and CDR2 are MNHEY and SVGAGI. This CDR3 has 13 residues. The CDR3 loop is CASKKTGALEAFF. The CDR3 coding sequence is TGTGCCAGCAAGAAGACAGGGGCGTTGGAAGCTTTCTTT.

The genes are TRBV28 and TRBJ1-4, with a weak D call TRBD1 (6 bases). CDR1 is MDHEN, CDR2 SYDVKM, per germline. Trimming took off 4 bases at V and 0 bases at J, with 12 bases between the two ends. This CDR3 is 16 amino acids long. CDR3 in amino acids: CASSSTGIATNEKLFF. The DNA for the CDR3 is TGTGCCAGCAGTTCAACAGGGATTGCAACTAATGAAAAACTGTTTTTT.

The chain combines TRBV10-3 with TRBJ2-1; TRBD2 matches at 9 bases. This CDR3 has 15 residues. Germline CDR1 reads ENHRY; CDR2 reads SYGVKD. J was trimmed by 3 bases and V by 8 bases; bases with no gene match: 8. CDR3 residues: CAIGDSGGNYNEQFF. CDR3 coding DNA: TGTGCCATCGGGGATAGCGGGGGTAACTACAATGAGCAGTTCTTC.

This clone has just one count. The chain joins TRBV24-1 to TRBJ2-1, with 8 bases fitting TRBD2. Germline CDR1 reads KGHDR; CDR2 reads SFDVKD. This CDR3 is 16 amino acids long. Trimming took 4 bases from V and 3 from J; bases not matched to a gene: 7. The CDR3 DNA is TGTGCCACCAGTGACCCGGGAGGGGGGGACTACAATGAGCAGTTCTTC. This sequence encodes CATSDPGGGDYNEQFF.

The V gene is TRBV4-2, the J gene TRBJ2-6, with D perhaps TRBD2 (6 bases). The CDR3 covers 14 residues. V lost 4 bases, J lost 13 bases, and 17 bases lay in between. Germline CDR1 is LGHNA and CDR2 is YNFKEQ. Here the CDR3 reads CASSPGGLIRVLTF. The CDR3 DNA reads as TGTGCCAGCAGCCCCGGAGGGCTCATTAGGGTCCTGACTTTC.

The rearrangement joins TRBV5-1 to TRBJ2-7, with 16 bases identical to TRBD2. CDR1 and CDR2 (germline): SGHRS, YFSETQ. J gave up 3 bases and V 3 bases, and 6 bases lay outside the gene matches. The CDR3 extends over 17 amino acids. CDR3 region: CASSSGLAGGPIYEQYF. The CDR3 DNA is TGCGCCAGCAGCTCGGGACTAGCGGGAGGGCCAATCTACGAGCAGTACTTC.

The table lists this clone with a few counts. The rearrangement joins TRBV10-3 to TRBJ1-5; TRBD1 aligns across 7 bases. Looked up from germline, CDR1 is ENHRY and CDR2 is SYGVKD. CDR3 size: 15 residues. J gave up 8 bases and V 2 bases, and 9 bases lay outside the gene matches. CDR3: CAISEAPGGGKPQHF. Here the CDR3 DNA reads TGTGCCATCAGTGAGGCACCAGGGGGAGGCAAGCCCCAGCATTTT.

In nucleotides, the CDR3 is TGTGCCAGCAGCTGGACAGGGGGCCACGAGCAGTACTTC. Its protein is CASSWTGGHEQYF. The rearrangement uses TRBV7-9 and TRBJ2-7, with TRBD1 identical over 11 bases. The germline gives CDR1 SEHNR, CDR2 FQNEAQ (reference sequence). The CDR3 covers 13 residues. J gave up 5 bases and V 4 bases, and 1 base lay outside the gene matches.

Details on this clone: Distinct nucleotide sequences in the sample also encode this CDR3. The chain couples TRBV11-2 to TRBJ1-1; D ambiguous. The CDR3 length is 13 residues. Trimming took off 3 bases at V and 2 bases at J, with 7 bases between the two ends. The germline CDR1 and CDR2 sequences are SGHAT and FQNNGV. The chain's CDR3 is CASSLAGNTEAFF. The CDR3 DNA is TGTGCCAGCAGCTTGGCAGGTAACACTGAAGCTTTCTTT.